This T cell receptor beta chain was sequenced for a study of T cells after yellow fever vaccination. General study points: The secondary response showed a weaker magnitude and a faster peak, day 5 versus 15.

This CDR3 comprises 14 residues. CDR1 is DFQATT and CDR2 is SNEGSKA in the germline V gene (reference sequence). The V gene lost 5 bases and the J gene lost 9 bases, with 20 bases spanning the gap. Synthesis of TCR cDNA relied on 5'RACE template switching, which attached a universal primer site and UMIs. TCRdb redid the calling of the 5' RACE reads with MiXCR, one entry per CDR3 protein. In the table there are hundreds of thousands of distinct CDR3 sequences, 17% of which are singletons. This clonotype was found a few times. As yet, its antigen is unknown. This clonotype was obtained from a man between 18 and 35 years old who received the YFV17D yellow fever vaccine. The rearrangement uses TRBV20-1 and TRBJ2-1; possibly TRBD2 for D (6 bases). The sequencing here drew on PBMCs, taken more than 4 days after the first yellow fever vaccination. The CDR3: CSARIRWAGGEQFF. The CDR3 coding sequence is TGCAGTGCTCGGATCCGGTGGGCCGGGGGTGAGCAGTTCTTC.